This T cell receptor (beta chain) came from a study of blood T cell repertoires in COVID-19. Study summary: The analysed material was cDNA or gDNA that came from T cells, B-cell-depleted T cells, or PBMCs.

Sequencing used immunoSEQ multiplex PCR; TCRdb keeps in-frame clones, though not all of them. The sample has 15,000 to 20,000 clones, around 88% seen once. The CDR3 totals 14 residues. CDR1 SGHRS and CDR2 YFSETQ come from the germline V gene. V was clipped by 4 bases and J by 1 base; unmatched bases: 2. This sequence joins TRBV5-1 and TRBJ2-3, with 8 bases aligning to TRBD1. Sequenced material: peripheral blood. The receptor was derived from a human donor in a cohort sampled during active COVID-19. The CDR3 nucleotides read TGCGCCAGCAGCAAGGGACAGGGCACAGATACGCAGTATTTT. It encodes CASSKGQGTDTQYF. Looking up the rest from reference TRBV5-1 and TRBJ2-3 gives the full variable domain: KAGVTQTPRYLIKTRGQQVTLSCSPISGHRSVSWYQQTPGQGLQFLFEYFSETQRNKGNFPGRFSGRQFSNSRSEMNVSTLELGDSALYLCASSKGQGTDTQYFGPGTRLTVL.